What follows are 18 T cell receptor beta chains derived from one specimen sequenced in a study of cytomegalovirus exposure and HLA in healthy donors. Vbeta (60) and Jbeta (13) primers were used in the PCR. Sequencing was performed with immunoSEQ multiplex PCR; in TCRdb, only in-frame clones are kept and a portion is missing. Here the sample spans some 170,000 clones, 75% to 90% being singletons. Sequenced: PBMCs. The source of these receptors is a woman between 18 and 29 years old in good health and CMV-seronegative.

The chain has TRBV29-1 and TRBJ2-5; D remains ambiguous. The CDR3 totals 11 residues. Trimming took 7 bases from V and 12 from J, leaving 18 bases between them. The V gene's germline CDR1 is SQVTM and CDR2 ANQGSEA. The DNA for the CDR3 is TGCAGCGCCCGTCGAGAGGCATTCGAGTACTTC. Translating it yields CSARREAFEYF.

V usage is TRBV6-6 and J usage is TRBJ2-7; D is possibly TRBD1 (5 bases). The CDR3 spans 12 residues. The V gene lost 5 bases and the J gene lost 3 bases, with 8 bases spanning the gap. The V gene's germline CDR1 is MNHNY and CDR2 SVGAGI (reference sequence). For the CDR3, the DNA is TGTGCCAGCAGTATAGACAGCTACGAGCAGTACTTC. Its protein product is CASSIDSYEQYF.

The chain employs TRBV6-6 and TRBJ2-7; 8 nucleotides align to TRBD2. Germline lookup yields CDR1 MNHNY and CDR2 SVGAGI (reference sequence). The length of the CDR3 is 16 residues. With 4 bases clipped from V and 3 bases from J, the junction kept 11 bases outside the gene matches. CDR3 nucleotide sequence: TGTGCCAGCAGTTCCCCCAGCGGGGGAAGACTCTACGAGCAGTACTTC. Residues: CASSSPSGGRLYEQYF.

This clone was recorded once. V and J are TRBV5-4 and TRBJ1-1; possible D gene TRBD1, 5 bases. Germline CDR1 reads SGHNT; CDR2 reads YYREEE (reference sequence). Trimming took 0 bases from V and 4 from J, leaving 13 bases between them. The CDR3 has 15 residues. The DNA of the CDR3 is TGTGCCAGCAGCTTGGAAGGGGTCTGGAGCACTGAAGCTTTCTTT. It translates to CASSLEGVWSTEAFF.

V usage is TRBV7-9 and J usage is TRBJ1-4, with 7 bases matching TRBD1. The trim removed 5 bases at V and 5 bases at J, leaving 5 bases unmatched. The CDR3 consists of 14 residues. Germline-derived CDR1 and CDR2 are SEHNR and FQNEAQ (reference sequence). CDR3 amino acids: CASSPGQTNEKLFF. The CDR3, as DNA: TGTGCCAGCAGCCCGGGACAGACAAATGAAAAACTGTTTTTT. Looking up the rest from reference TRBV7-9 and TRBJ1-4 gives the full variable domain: DTGVSQNPRHKITKRGQNVTFRCDPISEHNRLYWYRQTLGQGPEFLTYFQNEAQLEKSRLLSDRFSAERPKGSFSTLEIQRTEQGDSAMYLCASSPGQTNEKLFFGSGTQLSVL.

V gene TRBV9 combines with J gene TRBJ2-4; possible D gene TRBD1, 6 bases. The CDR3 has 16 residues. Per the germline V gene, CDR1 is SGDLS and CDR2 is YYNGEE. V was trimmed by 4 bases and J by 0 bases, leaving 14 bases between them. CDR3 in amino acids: CASSTQGNLAKNIQYF. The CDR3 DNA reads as TGTGCCAGCAGCACACAGGGTAATTTAGCCAAAAACATTCAGTACTTC.

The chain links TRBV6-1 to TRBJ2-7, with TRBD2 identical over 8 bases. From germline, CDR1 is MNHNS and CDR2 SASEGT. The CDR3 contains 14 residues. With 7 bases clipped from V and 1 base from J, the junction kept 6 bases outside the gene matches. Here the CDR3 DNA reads TGTGCCAGCATTACCGGGACTAGTTCCTACGAGCAGTACTTC. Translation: CASITGTSSYEQYF.

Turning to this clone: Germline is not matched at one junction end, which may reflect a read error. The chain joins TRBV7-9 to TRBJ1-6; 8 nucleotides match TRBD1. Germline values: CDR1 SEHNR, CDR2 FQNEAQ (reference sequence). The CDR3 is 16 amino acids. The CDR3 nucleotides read TGTTCCAGCAGCCGAATCCGGGACAGGCTTAATTCACCCCTCCACTTT. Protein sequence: CSSSRIRDRLNSPLHF.

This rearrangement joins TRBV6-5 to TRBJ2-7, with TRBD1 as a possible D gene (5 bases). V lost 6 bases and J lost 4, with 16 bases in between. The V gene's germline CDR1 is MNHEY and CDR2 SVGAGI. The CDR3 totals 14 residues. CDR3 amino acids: CASSLNRQTYEQYF. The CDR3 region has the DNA TGTGCCAGCAGCCTCAACCGACAGACTTACGAGCAGTACTTC.

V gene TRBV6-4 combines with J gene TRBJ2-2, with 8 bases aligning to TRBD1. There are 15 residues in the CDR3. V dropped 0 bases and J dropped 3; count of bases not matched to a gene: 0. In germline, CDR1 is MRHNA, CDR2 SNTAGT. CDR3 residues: CASSDSDRDTGELFF. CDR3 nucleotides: TGTGCCAGCAGTGACTCGGACAGGGACACCGGGGAGCTGTTTTTT.

CDR3 protein: CASSFPGLAVDNEQFF. The CDR3 DNA reads TGTGCCAGCAGCTTCCCGGGACTAGCGGTTGACAATGAGCAGTTCTTC. The chain joins TRBV5-4 to TRBJ2-1, with 11 bases that match TRBD2. Looked up from germline, CDR1 is SGHNT and CDR2 is YYREEE (reference sequence). The CDR3 loop spans 16 amino acids. The V segment lost 2 bases and the J segment 5 bases; nucleotides outside the gene matches: 6. Based on the CDR3 plus reference TRBV5-4 and TRBJ2-1, the full variable domain is ETGVTQSPTHLIKTRGQQVTLRCSSQSGHNTVSWYQQALGQGPQFIFQYYREEENGRGNFPPRFSGLQFPNYSSELNVNALELDDSALYLCASSFPGLAVDNEQFFGPGTRLTVL.

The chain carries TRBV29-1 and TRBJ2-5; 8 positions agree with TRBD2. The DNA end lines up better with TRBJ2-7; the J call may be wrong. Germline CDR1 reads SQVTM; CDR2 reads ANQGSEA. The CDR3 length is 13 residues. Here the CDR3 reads CSGTSGPYYEQYF. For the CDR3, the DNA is TGCAGCGGAACTAGCGGACCCTACTACGAGCAGTACTTC.

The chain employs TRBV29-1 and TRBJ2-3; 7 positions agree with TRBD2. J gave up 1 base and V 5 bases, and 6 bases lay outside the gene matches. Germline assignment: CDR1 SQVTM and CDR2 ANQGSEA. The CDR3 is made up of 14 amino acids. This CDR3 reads CSVHSLAGTDTQYF. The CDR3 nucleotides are TGCAGCGTTCACAGTCTAGCGGGCACAGATACGCAGTATTTT.

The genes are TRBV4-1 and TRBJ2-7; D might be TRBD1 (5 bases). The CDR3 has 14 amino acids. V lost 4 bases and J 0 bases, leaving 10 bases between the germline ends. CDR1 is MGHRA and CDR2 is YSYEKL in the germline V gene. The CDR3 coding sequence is TGCGCCAGCAGCCCTCGGACACCCTCCTACGAGCAGTACTTC. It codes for CASSPRTPSYEQYF.

This chain's CDR3 is CASSEAELPRNEQFF. The CDR3 coding sequence is TGTGCCAGCAGTGAAGCTGAACTACCTCGGAATGAGCAGTTCTTC. The chain uses TRBV2 and TRBJ2-1; D gene unclear. CDR3 size: 15 residues. V lost 0 bases and J 7 bases, leaving 13 bases between the germline ends. Germline V gene lookup returns CDR1 SNHLY and CDR2 FYNNEI.

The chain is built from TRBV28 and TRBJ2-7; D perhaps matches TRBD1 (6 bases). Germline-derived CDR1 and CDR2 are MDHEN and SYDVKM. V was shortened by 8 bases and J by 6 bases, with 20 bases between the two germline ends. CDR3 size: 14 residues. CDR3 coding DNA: TGTGCCAGCGGGACATTGGGTACGGGACGCGAGCAGTACTTC. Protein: CASGTLGTGREQYF.

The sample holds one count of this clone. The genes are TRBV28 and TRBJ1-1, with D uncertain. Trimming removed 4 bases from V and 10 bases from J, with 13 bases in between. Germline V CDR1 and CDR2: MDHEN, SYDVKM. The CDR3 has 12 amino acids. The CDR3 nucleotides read TGTGCCAGCAGTTCGCGGGGAATCGGAGCTTTCTTT. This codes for CASSSRGIGAFF.

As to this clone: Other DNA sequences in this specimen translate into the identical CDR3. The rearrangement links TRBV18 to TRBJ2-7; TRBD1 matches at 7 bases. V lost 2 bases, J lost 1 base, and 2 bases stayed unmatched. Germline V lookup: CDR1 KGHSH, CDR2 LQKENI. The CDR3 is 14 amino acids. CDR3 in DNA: TGTGCCAGCTCACCAGAGGGACAGTCCTACGAGCAGTACTTC. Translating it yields CASSPEGQSYEQYF. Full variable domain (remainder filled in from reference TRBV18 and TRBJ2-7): NAGVMQNPRHLVRRRGQEARLRCSPMKGHSHVYWYRQLPEEGLKFMVYLQKENIIDESGMPKERFSAEFPKEGPSILRIQQVVRGDSAAYFCASSPEGQSYEQYFGPGTRLTVT.